These 12 T cell receptor beta chains were sequenced from one sample in a study of cytomegalovirus exposure and HLA in healthy donors. The PCR ran on 60 Vbeta and 13 Jbeta primers. Assay: immunoSEQ multiplex PCR; the TCRdb copy retains only in-frame clones and omits some. The sample records some 200,000 clones, about 79% being singletons. Sequencing input: PBMCs. These receptors were collected from a man younger than 35 in good health and CMV-seronegative.

The chain is built from TRBV28 and TRBJ2-1; TRBD2 matches 10 bases. This CDR3 spans 15 amino acids. V gave up 2 bases and J gave up 6 bases; unmatched junction bases: 4. The germline gives CDR1 MDHEN, CDR2 SYDVKM. CDR3 loop: CASSLGLAGVNEQFF. The DNA for the CDR3 is TGTGCCAGCAGTTTAGGCCTAGCGGGAGTCAATGAGCAGTTCTTC.

The V and J genes are TRBV2 and TRBJ2-7, with TRBD2 matching over 12 bases. Trimming cost V 3 bases and J 2 bases; bases outside gene matches: 2. CDR3 length: 15 amino acids. Germline lookup yields CDR1 SNHLY and CDR2 FYNNEI. This chain's CDR3 is CASSEASGGAYEQYF. CDR3 sequence (DNA): TGTGCCAGCAGTGAGGCTAGCGGGGGGGCCTACGAGCAGTACTTC.

The rearrangement links TRBV16 to TRBJ2-7, with D possibly matching TRBD1 (6 bases). The germline CDR1 and CDR2 sequences are KGHSY and FQNENV. V lost 7 bases, J lost 1 base, and 17 bases lay in between. The CDR3 totals 15 residues. CDR3 residues: CASIPPAQGSYEQYF. The DNA for the CDR3 is TGTGCCAGCATCCCCCCGGCACAGGGATCCTACGAGCAGTACTTC.

This clone came up once. V usage is TRBV7-9 and J usage is TRBJ1-1; D is undetermined. Germline CDR1 SEHNR, CDR2 FQNEAQ (reference sequence). V was clipped by 2 bases and J by 0 bases, with 4 bases between them. CDR3 size: 13 residues. Written as DNA, the CDR3 is TGTGCCAGCAGCTTAACAATGAACACTGAAGCTTTCTTT. It yields the protein CASSLTMNTEAFF.

V is TRBV27 and J is TRBJ2-7; 9 bases agree with TRBD2. Losses at the gene ends were 10 bases for V and 7 bases for J; bases not matched to a gene: 11. The germline V gene has CDR1 MNHEY and CDR2 SMNVEV (reference sequence). The length of the CDR3 is 13 residues. The CDR3 protein is CAIRASGIGEQYF. The DNA for the CDR3 is TGTGCCATTAGGGCTAGCGGGATTGGGGAGCAGTACTTC.

The chain recombines TRBV2 with TRBJ1-5, with D uncertain. Germline-derived CDR1 and CDR2 are SNHLY and FYNNEI. The V end was cut by 7 bases, the J end by 6 bases, with 13 bases between. The CDR3 totals 13 residues. The CDR3 is CASTPLRVQPQHF. The CDR3 DNA reads as TGTGCCAGCACCCCCCTCCGGGTTCAGCCCCAGCATTTT.

V usage is TRBV9 and J usage is TRBJ2-3, with TRBD2 identical over 14 bases. CDR1 is SGDLS, CDR2 YYNGEE, per germline. This CDR3 comprises 18 residues. J gave up 5 bases and V 3 bases, and 11 bases lay outside the gene matches. CDR3 sequence (DNA): TGTGCCAGCAGCGATTCCGGGACTAGCGGGGGTCCCGGAGATACGCAGTATTTT. It is translated as CASSDSGTSGGPGDTQYF.

This chain links TRBV10-1 with TRBJ2-3; 12 nucleotides agree with TRBD2. Germline V lookup: CDR1 WNHNN, CDR2 SYGVQD (reference sequence). The V gene end was trimmed by 3 bases and the J gene end by 7 bases; junction bases not matched to a gene: 5. The CDR3 consists of 15 residues. Here the CDR3 reads CASSDLAGGPHTQYF. The CDR3 DNA is TGCGCCAGCAGTGACCTAGCGGGGGGGCCGCATACGCAGTATTTT.

The CDR3 reads CASSWGGVEQFF. The CDR3 bases are TGTGCCAGCAGCTGGGGGGGTGTTGAGCAGTTCTTC. This sequence joins TRBV5-5 and TRBJ2-1; 7 bases are shared with TRBD2. Germline V gene data show CDR1 as SGHKS and CDR2 as YYEKEE (reference sequence). V was clipped by 3 bases and J by 9 bases; unmatched bases: 3. The CDR3 consists of 12 residues.

The V call is TRBV18, the J call TRBJ2-3; 8 bases align to TRBD2. CDR3 length equals 16 residues. The V gene's germline CDR1 is KGHSH and CDR2 LQKENI. V shed 1 base and J 5 bases; nucleotides not matched to a gene: 8. CDR3 amino acids: CASSPLSSGRVDTQYF. The CDR3 nucleotides are TGTGCCAGCTCACCACTCTCCAGCGGGAGAGTAGATACGCAGTATTTT.

The chain couples TRBV6-5 to TRBJ2-7, with 10 nucleotides matching TRBD2. With 0 bases clipped from V and 6 bases from J, the junction kept 8 bases outside the gene matches. Germline V lookup: CDR1 MNHEY, CDR2 SVGAGI. This CDR3 has 16 residues. CDR3 coding DNA: TGTGCCAGCAGTTACTCCAGCGGGGGGGCTTCGGTCGAGCAGTACTTC. It yields the protein CASSYSSGGASVEQYF.

Only one count was recorded for this clone. The chain has TRBV18 and TRBJ2-7; D is ambiguous. The CDR3 runs to 15 residues. The V and J ends lost 3 bases and 0 bases respectively, with 12 bases between them. Germline lookup yields CDR1 KGHSH and CDR2 LQKENI. The DNA for the CDR3 is TGTGCCAGCTCACCCAATGAGCAGGCCTCCTACGAGCAGTACTTC. Its translation is CASSPNEQASYEQYF.